The clone carrying this T cell receptor (beta chain) came up once. These data originate in a study of sequential checkpoint blockade in melanoma. Treatment given: randomized to nivolumab then ipilimumab (arm A) or the reverse (arm B). Clones were read by immunoSEQ multiplex PCR, and TCRdb kept only the in-frame ones, dropping some. The profile shows about 22,000 clones, around 65% of them singletons. The CDR3 covers 14 residues. Germline CDR1 reads MDHEN; CDR2 reads SYDVKM. The V and J ends lost 8 bases and 2 bases, in that order; junction bases with no gene match: 7. The V and J genes are TRBV28 and TRBJ2-3, with 7 bases that match TRBD2. The material was CD8+ T cells sorted from blood (inferred from file names), obtained from a patient given nivolumab and ipilimumab in sequence. The sequence came from a human donor with melanoma. The CDR3 bases are TGTGCCAGCTCATTGGGGGGGGACACAGATACGCAGTATTTT. Translating gives CASSLGGDTDTQYF. The variable domain in full, with the rest retrieved from reference TRBV28 and TRBJ2-3, is DVKVTQSSRYLVKRTGEKVFLECVQDMDHENMFWYRQDPGLGLRLIYFSYDVKMKEKGDIPEGYSVSREKKERFSLILESASTNQTSMYLCASSLGGDTDTQYFGPGTRLTVL.